This is a list of T cell receptor beta chains from one sample in a study of radiotherapy plus CTLA-4 blockade in lung cancer. The data were produced by immunoSEQ multiplex PCR, yet TCRdb's version contains in-frame clones alone and is incomplete. The sample includes more than 90,000 clones, roughly 85% of them seen just once. Here the sequenced sample was peripheral blood, taken from a patient treated with radiotherapy plus ipilimumab. These receptors all come from a human donor with non-small cell lung cancer that progressed on radiotherapy plus ipilimumab. Each CDR3 is given with its conserved first and last residue. Fields, in order: D gene, J gene, V gene, clone size, CDR3 protein, CDR3 DNA. A D gene is named only where the DNA matches it firmly. Only part of the rows carry a size: once, few, many, or a class if the clone is expanded.

D gene: -
J gene: TRBJ1-2
V gene: TRBV7-6
clone size: -
CDR3 protein: CASSLDPVNYGYTF
CDR3 DNA: TGTGCCAGCAGCTTAGATCCAGTTAACTATGGCTACACCTTC

D gene: -
J gene: TRBJ1-1
V gene: TRBV5-4
clone size: -
CDR3 protein: CASSKAPQQINTEAFF
CDR3 DNA: TGTGCCAGCTCCAAGGCACCTCAGCAAATTAACACTGAAGCTTTCTTT

D gene: TRBD1
J gene: TRBJ2-5
V gene: TRBV29-1
clone size: -
CDR3 protein: CSVRDRVEETQYF
CDR3 DNA: TGCAGCGTTCGGGACAGGGTAGAAGAGACCCAGTACTTC

D gene: -
J gene: TRBJ2-3
V gene: TRBV19
clone size: -
CDR3 protein: CASSIGFTDTQYF
CDR3 DNA: TGTGCCAGTAGTATCGGATTCACAGATACGCAGTATTTT

D gene: -
J gene: TRBJ2-7
V gene: TRBV5-6
clone size: -
CDR3 protein: CASSRGPTGYEQYF
CDR3 DNA: TGTGCCAGCTCTCGGGGGCCTACGGGTTACGAGCAGTACTTC

D gene: -
J gene: TRBJ2-7
V gene: TRBV9
clone size: few
CDR3 protein: CASSVEGDPYEQYF
CDR3 DNA: TGTGCCAGCAGCGTAGAAGGGGATCCCTACGAGCAGTACTTC

D gene: TRBD1
J gene: TRBJ2-7
V gene: TRBV11-1
clone size: -
CDR3 protein: CASRPRGSDEQYF
CDR3 DNA: TGTGCCAGCAGGCCCAGGGGGAGCGACGAGCAGTACTTC

D gene: -
J gene: TRBJ2-3
V gene: TRBV25-1
clone size: few
CDR3 protein: CAIGDDTDTQYF
CDR3 DNA: TGTGCCATTGGGGACGACACAGATACGCAGTATTTT

D gene: -
J gene: TRBJ2-4
V gene: TRBV7-2
clone size: -
CDR3 protein: CASSLGPPDGYF
CDR3 DNA: TGTGCCAGCAGCTTAGGTCCCCCCGACGGGTACTTC

D gene: TRBD2
J gene: TRBJ2-7
V gene: TRBV2
clone size: once
CDR3 protein: CASGTAGVDEQYF
CDR3 DNA: TGTGCCAGCGGTACGGCGGGAGTGGACGAGCAGTACTTC

D gene: -
J gene: TRBJ2-1
V gene: TRBV2
clone size: -
CDR3 protein: CASSTGLGEQFF
CDR3 DNA: TGTGCCAGCAGTACGGGTTTAGGTGAGCAGTTCTTC

D gene: TRBD2
J gene: TRBJ2-2
V gene: TRBV7-8
clone size: -
CDR3 protein: CASSLSTSGTTGELFF
CDR3 DNA: TGTGCCAGCAGCTTAAGTACTAGCGGGACGACCGGGGAGCTGTTTTTT

D gene: -
J gene: TRBJ1-1
V gene: TRBV25-1
clone size: -
CDR3 protein: CASSVQGNTEAFF
CDR3 DNA: TGTGCCAGCAGTGTACAGGGGAACACTGAAGCTTTCTTT

D gene: -
J gene: TRBJ1-1
V gene: TRBV2
clone size: many
CDR3 protein: CASSSNENTEAFF
CDR3 DNA: TGTGCCAGCAGCAGTAACGAGAACACTGAAGCTTTCTTT

D gene: -
J gene: TRBJ1-5
V gene: TRBV21-1
clone size: few
CDR3 protein: CASSKPRSGKHQPQHF
CDR3 DNA: TGTGCCAGCAGCAAGCCCCGGTCGGGGAAACATCAGCCCCAGCATTTT

D gene: -
J gene: TRBJ1-2
V gene: TRBV4-1
clone size: -
CDR3 protein: CASSQNPGRGNYGYTF
CDR3 DNA: TGCGCCAGCAGCCAGAACCCGGGACGGGGAAACTATGGCTACACCTTC

D gene: -
J gene: TRBJ1-1
V gene: TRBV30
clone size: -
CDR3 protein: CAWSREGGRLLWRAFF
CDR3 DNA: TGTGCCTGGAGTCGGGAGGGGGGGCGCCTGCTTTGGAGGGCTTTCTTT

D gene: -
J gene: TRBJ2-7
V gene: TRBV9
clone size: -
CDR3 protein: CASSVDPLQSEQYF
CDR3 DNA: TGTGCCAGCAGCGTAGACCCCCTGCAGTCCGAGCAGTACTTC

D gene: -
J gene: TRBJ2-1
V gene: TRBV6-1
clone size: -
CDR3 protein: CASSPTGNPYNEQFF
CDR3 DNA: TGTGCCAGCAGTCCTACAGGGAACCCCTACAATGAGCAGTTCTTC

D gene: TRBD2
J gene: TRBJ2-1
V gene: TRBV6-1
clone size: -
CDR3 protein: CASSEFGSGGVIEQFF
CDR3 DNA: TGTGCCAGCAGTGAATTTGGGTCGGGAGGGGTCATTGAGCAGTTCTTC

D gene: TRBD2
J gene: TRBJ2-3
V gene: TRBV28
clone size: -
CDR3 protein: CASSLWREGVDTQYF
CDR3 DNA: TGTGCCAGCAGTTTATGGCGGGAGGGAGTAGATACGCAGTATTTT

D gene: -
J gene: TRBJ1-5
V gene: TRBV25-1
clone size: -
CDR3 protein: CASSEAAPGNQPQHF
CDR3 DNA: TGTGCCAGCAGTGAGGCGGCCCCGGGCAATCAGCCCCAGCATTTT

D gene: -
J gene: TRBJ1-5
V gene: TRBV28
clone size: -
CDR3 protein: CASSLLDGLNQPQHF
CDR3 DNA: TGTGCCAGCAGTTTACTTGACGGACTCAATCAGCCCCAGCATTTT

D gene: TRBD1
J gene: TRBJ2-6
V gene: TRBV7-8
clone size: -
CDR3 protein: CASSSRVGQGQGSGANVLTF
CDR3 DNA: TGTGCCAGCAGCTCAAGGGTCGGACAGGGGCAGGGGTCTGGGGCCAACGTCCTGACTTTC

D gene: -
J gene: TRBJ2-3
V gene: TRBV7-8
clone size: -
CDR3 protein: CANSRDGGTDTQYF
CDR3 DNA: TGTGCCAATTCGCGGGATGGGGGCACAGATACGCAGTATTTT

D gene: -
J gene: TRBJ2-6
V gene: TRBV7-2
clone size: -
CDR3 protein: CASSLNAGRGSGANVLTF
CDR3 DNA: TGTGCCAGCAGCTTAAACGCAGGTCGCGGCTCTGGGGCCAACGTCCTGACTTTC

D gene: -
J gene: TRBJ1-5
V gene: TRBV6-1
clone size: -
CDR3 protein: CASSEIGGQRPQHF
CDR3 DNA: TGTGCCAGCAGTGAAATAGGAGGTCAACGGCCCCAGCATTTT

D gene: TRBD2
J gene: TRBJ2-1
V gene: TRBV19
clone size: -
CDR3 protein: CASSTGLANEQFF
CDR3 DNA: TGTGCCAGTAGTACGGGACTAGCGAATGAGCAGTTCTTC

D gene: TRBD2
J gene: TRBJ2-1
V gene: TRBV11-3
clone size: -
CDR3 protein: CASRQSGSSYNEQFF
CDR3 DNA: TGTGCCAGCAGACAAAGCGGGAGTTCCTACAATGAGCAGTTCTTC

D gene: TRBD1
J gene: TRBJ2-7
V gene: TRBV6-5
clone size: -
CDR3 protein: CASSLGQGSHEQYF
CDR3 DNA: TGTGCCAGCAGTTTAGGACAGGGAAGTCACGAGCAGTACTTC

D gene: -
J gene: TRBJ1-1
V gene: TRBV6-5
clone size: -
CDR3 protein: CASSYTGQREAFF
CDR3 DNA: TGTGCCAGCAGTTACACCGGACAGCGTGAAGCTTTCTTT

D gene: -
J gene: TRBJ1-5
V gene: TRBV27
clone size: once
CDR3 protein: CASSLAYSNQPQHF
CDR3 DNA: TGTGCCAGCAGTTTAGCCTATAGCAATCAGCCCCAGCATTTT

D gene: -
J gene: TRBJ2-3
V gene: TRBV29-1
clone size: -
CDR3 protein: CSVGRGTDTQYF
CDR3 DNA: TGCAGCGTCGGTAGGGGCACAGATACGCAGTATTTT

D gene: -
J gene: TRBJ1-1
V gene: TRBV11-2
clone size: -
CDR3 protein: CASSFWTIPGGEAFF
CDR3 DNA: TGTGCCAGCAGCTTCTGGACAATCCCGGGCGGTGAAGCTTTCTTT

D gene: -
J gene: TRBJ2-2
V gene: TRBV5-4
clone size: few
CDR3 protein: CASSLDLGYTGELFF
CDR3 DNA: TGTGCCAGCAGCTTGGACCTAGGCTACACCGGGGAGCTGTTTTTT

D gene: -
J gene: TRBJ1-2
V gene: TRBV19
clone size: once
CDR3 protein: CASSWFGTSYGYTF
CDR3 DNA: TGTGCCAGTAGTTGGTTCGGGACAAGCTATGGCTACACCTTC

D gene: TRBD1
J gene: TRBJ1-1
V gene: TRBV28
clone size: -
CDR3 protein: CASSLQGAAEAFF
CDR3 DNA: TGTGCCAGCAGTCTACAGGGGGCTGCCGAAGCTTTCTTT

D gene: TRBD1
J gene: TRBJ1-2
V gene: TRBV6-5
clone size: -
CDR3 protein: CASSVRGQGDDGYTF
CDR3 DNA: TGTGCCAGCAGTGTACGGGGACAGGGAGATGATGGCTACACCTTC

D gene: TRBD2
J gene: TRBJ2-1
V gene: TRBV4-2
clone size: -
CDR3 protein: CASSPGTSGNNEQFF
CDR3 DNA: TGTGCCAGCAGCCCCGGGACTAGCGGGAACAATGAGCAGTTCTTC

D gene: -
J gene: TRBJ2-2
V gene: TRBV2
clone size: -
CDR3 protein: CASRVQGTPGELFF
CDR3 DNA: TGTGCCAGCAGGGTACAGGGAACCCCCGGGGAGCTGTTTTTT

D gene: TRBD2
J gene: TRBJ2-1
V gene: TRBV11-2
clone size: -
CDR3 protein: CASSPGTSAHNEQFF
CDR3 DNA: TGTGCCAGCAGCCCGGGGACTAGCGCCCACAATGAGCAGTTCTTC

D gene: -
J gene: TRBJ2-2
V gene: TRBV30
clone size: -
CDR3 protein: CAWSVTGVPGELFF
CDR3 DNA: TGTGCCTGGAGTGTAACGGGGGTCCCCGGGGAGCTGTTTTTT

D gene: -
J gene: TRBJ2-1
V gene: TRBV2
clone size: -
CDR3 protein: CASHYFGNEQFF
CDR3 DNA: TGTGCCAGCCATTATTTTGGGAATGAGCAGTTCTTC

D gene: -
J gene: TRBJ1-2
V gene: TRBV28
clone size: -
CDR3 protein: CASSPVGGYTF
CDR3 DNA: TGTGCCAGCAGCCCTGTGGGGGGCTACACCTTC

D gene: -
J gene: TRBJ2-5
V gene: TRBV6-6
clone size: -
CDR3 protein: CASSSGLQETQYF
CDR3 DNA: TGTGCCAGCAGTTCGGGACTCCAAGAGACCCAGTACTTC

D gene: -
J gene: TRBJ2-1
V gene: TRBV9
clone size: -
CDR3 protein: CASSVNLWTAYNEQFF
CDR3 DNA: TGTGCCAGCAGCGTAAATCTTTGGACTGCCTACAATGAGCAGTTCTTC

D gene: -
J gene: TRBJ1-2
V gene: TRBV4-1
clone size: few
CDR3 protein: CASSQFVGGVYGYTF
CDR3 DNA: TGCGCCAGCAGCCAATTTGTTGGGGGGGTCTATGGCTACACCTTC

D gene: TRBD2
J gene: TRBJ2-1
V gene: TRBV15
clone size: few
CDR3 protein: CATSRELAGGTYNEQFF
CDR3 DNA: TGTGCCACCAGCAGAGAGTTAGCGGGAGGAACGTACAATGAGCAGTTCTTC

D gene: -
J gene: TRBJ1-5
V gene: TRBV18
clone size: -
CDR3 protein: CASSLSTGNSNQPQHF
CDR3 DNA: TGTGCCAGCTCACTCTCAACAGGGAATAGCAATCAGCCCCAGCATTTT

D gene: TRBD1
J gene: TRBJ2-3
V gene: TRBV9
clone size: -
CDR3 protein: CASSPGQGEGTQYF
CDR3 DNA: TGTGCCAGCAGCCCCGGACAGGGGGAAGGTACGCAGTATTTT

D gene: -
J gene: TRBJ2-2
V gene: TRBV11-2
clone size: -
CDR3 protein: CASSLGTTPGELFF
CDR3 DNA: TGTGCCAGCAGCTTAGGGACTACGCCCGGGGAGCTGTTTTTT

D gene: -
J gene: TRBJ2-5
V gene: TRBV11-1
clone size: -
CDR3 protein: CASSFTGQETQYF
CDR3 DNA: TGTGCCAGCAGCTTTACAGGTCAAGAGACCCAGTACTTC

D gene: -
J gene: TRBJ1-1
V gene: TRBV9
clone size: -
CDR3 protein: CASSSRVVSDTEAFF
CDR3 DNA: TGTGCCAGCAGCTCCAGGGTAGTGAGTGACACTGAAGCTTTCTTT

D gene: -
J gene: TRBJ1-1
V gene: TRBV19
clone size: -
CDR3 protein: CASSDAGYTAEAFF
CDR3 DNA: TGTGCCAGTAGTGATGCAGGGTATACGGCTGAAGCTTTCTTT

D gene: -
J gene: TRBJ2-1
V gene: TRBV30
clone size: -
CDR3 protein: CAWSVNTADEQFF
CDR3 DNA: TGTGCCTGGAGTGTTAATACAGCCGATGAGCAGTTCTTC

D gene: -
J gene: TRBJ2-1
V gene: TRBV2
clone size: -
CDR3 protein: CASSDAVYNEQFF
CDR3 DNA: TGTGCCAGCAGTGACGCGGTCTACAATGAGCAGTTCTTC

D gene: -
J gene: TRBJ2-5
V gene: TRBV28
clone size: -
CDR3 protein: CASSSGRETQYF
CDR3 DNA: TGTGCCAGCAGTTCTGGACGGGAGACCCAGTACTTC

D gene: TRBD1
J gene: TRBJ1-2
V gene: TRBV2
clone size: -
CDR3 protein: CASRAGTGPNYGYTF
CDR3 DNA: TGTGCCAGCAGGGCCGGGACAGGGCCTAACTATGGCTACACCTTC

D gene: TRBD1
J gene: TRBJ1-5
V gene: TRBV19
clone size: -
CDR3 protein: CAIRDSHSNQPQHF
CDR3 DNA: TGTGCCATCCGGGACAGCCATAGCAATCAGCCCCAGCATTTT